This T cell receptor (beta chain) is drawn from a study of PD-1 blockade in classical Hodgkin lymphoma. Study outcomes and limitations: Nivolumab initiation under 1 year post-ASCT meant exclusion. Significantly greater TCR diversity emerged by C4D1 in CD4+ cells but not CD8+ cells.

Each patient relapsed following autologous stem cell transplantation, and prior brentuximab vedotin exposure differed. Best overall response was complete response, partial response or progressive disease in these relapsed/refractory classical Hodgkin lymphoma patients. Germline-derived CDR1 and CDR2 are SNHLY and FYNNEI. V dropped 10 bases and J dropped 3 bases, with 15 bases sitting between them. The CDR3 totals 13 residues. TCRdb keeps only in-frame clones here, not all; method: immunoSEQ multiplex PCR. This sample carries some 100,000 clones, about nine tenths of them seen once, and the ten largest clones take less than 3%. This clone has a handful of counts. Its cognate antigen is unknown.

V is TRBV2 and J is TRBJ1-1; weak D call: TRBD1 (5 bases). This receptor was identified in a human donor with classical Hodgkin lymphoma. The input for sequencing was peripheral blood mononuclear cells (PBMCs), taken at baseline. CDR3 nucleotide sequence: TGTGCCACCCGCGGGACTTTCGACACTGAAGCTTTCTTT. Translated: CATRGTFDTEAFF.